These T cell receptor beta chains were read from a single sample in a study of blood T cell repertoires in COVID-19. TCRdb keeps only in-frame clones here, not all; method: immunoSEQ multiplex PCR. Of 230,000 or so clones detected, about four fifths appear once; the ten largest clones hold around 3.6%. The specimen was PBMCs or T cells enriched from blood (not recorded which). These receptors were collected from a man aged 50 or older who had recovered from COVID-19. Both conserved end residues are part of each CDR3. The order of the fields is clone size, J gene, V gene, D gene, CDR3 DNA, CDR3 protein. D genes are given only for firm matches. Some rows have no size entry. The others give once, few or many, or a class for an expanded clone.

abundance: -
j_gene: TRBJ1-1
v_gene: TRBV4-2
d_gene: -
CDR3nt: TGTGCCAGCAGCCAAGTCAGTGTCCCCAGCACTGAAGCTTTCTTT
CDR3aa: CASSQVSVPSTEAFF

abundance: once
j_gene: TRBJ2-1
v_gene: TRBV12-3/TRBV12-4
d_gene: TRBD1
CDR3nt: TGTGCCAGCAGCTCAGGGGGCCATGAGCAGTTCTTC
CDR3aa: CASSSGGHEQFF

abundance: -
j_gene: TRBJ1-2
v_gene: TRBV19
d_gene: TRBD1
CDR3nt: TGTGCCAGTAGACGGAGGGGGCTTAACTATGGCTACACCTTC
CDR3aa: CASRRRGLNYGYTF

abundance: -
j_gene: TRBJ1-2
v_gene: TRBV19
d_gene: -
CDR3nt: TGTGCCGGACATAGTATTGACTATGGCTACACCTTC
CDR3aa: CAGHSIDYGYTF

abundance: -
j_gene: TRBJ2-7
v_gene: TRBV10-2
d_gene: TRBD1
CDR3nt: TGCGCCAGCAGATCCGACAGGGGGTACTACGAGCAGTACTTC
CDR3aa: CASRSDRGYYEQYF

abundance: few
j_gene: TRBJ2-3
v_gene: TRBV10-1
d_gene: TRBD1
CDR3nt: TGCGCCAGCAGTGAGTCGAGGTTGACAGGGGGAAGCACAGATACGCAGTATTTT
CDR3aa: CASSESRLTGGSTDTQYF

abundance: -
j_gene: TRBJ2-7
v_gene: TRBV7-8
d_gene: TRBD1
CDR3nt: TGTGCCAGCAGCTTAGCGACAGGGTCCTACGAGCAGTACTTC
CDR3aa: CASSLATGSYEQYF

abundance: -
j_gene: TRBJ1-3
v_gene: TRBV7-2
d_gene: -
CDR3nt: TGTGCCAGCAGCTCCCACAGTACCGCGACTGGAAACACCATATATTTT
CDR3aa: CASSSHSTATGNTIYF

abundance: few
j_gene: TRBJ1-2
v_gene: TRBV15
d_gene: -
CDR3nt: TGTGCCACCAGCAGAGAGCCTAGAGGTACCTATGGCTACACCTTC
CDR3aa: CATSREPRGTYGYTF

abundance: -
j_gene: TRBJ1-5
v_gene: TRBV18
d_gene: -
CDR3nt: TGTGCCAGCTCCCGGGCGGGGAGCAATCAGCCCCAGCATTTT
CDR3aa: CASSRAGSNQPQHF

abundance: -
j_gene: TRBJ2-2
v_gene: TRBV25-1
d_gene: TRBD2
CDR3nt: TGTGCCAGCACCCCTGTGGAGGGACTAACCACCGGGGAGCTGTTTTTT
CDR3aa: CASTPVEGLTTGELFF

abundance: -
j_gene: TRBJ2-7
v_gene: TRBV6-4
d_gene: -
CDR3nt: TGTGCCAGCAGTGAAACTGCGACTACCTACGAGCAGTACTTC
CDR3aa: CASSETATTYEQYF

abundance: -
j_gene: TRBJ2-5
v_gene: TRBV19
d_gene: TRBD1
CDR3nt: TGTGCCAGTAGTACGGGACAGGGGGAAGAGACCCAGTACTTC
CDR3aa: CASSTGQGEETQYF

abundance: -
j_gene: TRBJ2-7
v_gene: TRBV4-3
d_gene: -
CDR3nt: TGCGCCAGCAGCCAAGCCCCGGGGGGAGCAGGGGATACCTACGAGCAGTACTTC
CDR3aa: CASSQAPGGAGDTYEQYF

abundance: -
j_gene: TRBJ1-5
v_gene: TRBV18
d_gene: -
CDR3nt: TGTGCCAGCTCACCATATTCCAGGGCATACAGCAATCAGCCCCAGCATTTT
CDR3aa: CASSPYSRAYSNQPQHF

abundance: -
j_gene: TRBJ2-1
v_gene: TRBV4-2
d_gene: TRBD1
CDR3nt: TGTGCCAGCAGCCAAGATTTGCAGGGGGTTTTAAATGAGCAGTTCTTC
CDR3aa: CASSQDLQGVLNEQFF

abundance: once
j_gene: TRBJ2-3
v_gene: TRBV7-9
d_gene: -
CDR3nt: TGTGCCAGCAGCTTAGGGAGAATAGGCACAGATACGCAGTATTTT
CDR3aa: CASSLGRIGTDTQYF

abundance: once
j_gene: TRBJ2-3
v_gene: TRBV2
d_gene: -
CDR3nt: TGTGCCAGCAGTGCCCTTGGGCTCAACATTACAGATACGCAGTATTTT
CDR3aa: CASSALGLNITDTQYF

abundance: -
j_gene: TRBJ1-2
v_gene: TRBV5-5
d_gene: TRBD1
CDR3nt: TGTGCCAGCAGCCGGGACAGATACTATGGCTACACCTTC
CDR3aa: CASSRDRYYGYTF

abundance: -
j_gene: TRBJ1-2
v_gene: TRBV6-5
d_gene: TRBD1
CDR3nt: TGTGCCTCCATACAGGGGGCGCGGGGCTATGGCTACACCTTC
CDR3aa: CASIQGARGYGYTF

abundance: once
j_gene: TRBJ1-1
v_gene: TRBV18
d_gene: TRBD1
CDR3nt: TGTGCCAGCTCACCACTAGGGACAGGGGGCAACGTTTACGCTGAAGCTTTCTTT
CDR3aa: CASSPLGTGGNVYAEAFF

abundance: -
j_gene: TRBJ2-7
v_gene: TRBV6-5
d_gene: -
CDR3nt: TGTGCCAGCAGTCCCGACGGGGTTTCGTACGAGCAGTACTTC
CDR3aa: CASSPDGVSYEQYF

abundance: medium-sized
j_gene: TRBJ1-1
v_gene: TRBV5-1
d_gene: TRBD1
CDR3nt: TGCGCCAGCACCCCCCGGGACAGGGTCCTGAACACTGAAGCTTTCTTT
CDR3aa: CASTPRDRVLNTEAFF

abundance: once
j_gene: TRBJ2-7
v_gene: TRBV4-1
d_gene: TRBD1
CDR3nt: TGCGCCAGCAGCCCCCAGGGACAGTCCTACGAGCAGTACTTC
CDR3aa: CASSPQGQSYEQYF

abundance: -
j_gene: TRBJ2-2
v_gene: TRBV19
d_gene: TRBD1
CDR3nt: TGTGCCAGTAGTCCCGGACAGGGGTTGAGCACCGGGGAGCTGTTTTTT
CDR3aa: CASSPGQGLSTGELFF

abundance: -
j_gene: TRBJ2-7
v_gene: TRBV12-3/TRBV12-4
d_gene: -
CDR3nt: TGTGCCAGCAGTTTAGTGGACATCTACGAGCAGTACTTC
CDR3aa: CASSLVDIYEQYF

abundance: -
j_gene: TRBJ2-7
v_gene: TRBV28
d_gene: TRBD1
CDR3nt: TGTGCCAGCAGTTTAATAAGCGGGACAGGGCCCCGCGAGCAGTACTTC
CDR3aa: CASSLISGTGPREQYF

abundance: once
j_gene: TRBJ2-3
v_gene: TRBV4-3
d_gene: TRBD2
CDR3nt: TGCGCCAGCAGCCAAGTGGGGCTAGCGGGAGTGGCGCAGTATTTT
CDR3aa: CASSQVGLAGVAQYF

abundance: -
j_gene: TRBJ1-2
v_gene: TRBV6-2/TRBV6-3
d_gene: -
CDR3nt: TGTGCCAGCAGTTACGGGAGCCATGGCTACACCTTC
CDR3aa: CASSYGSHGYTF

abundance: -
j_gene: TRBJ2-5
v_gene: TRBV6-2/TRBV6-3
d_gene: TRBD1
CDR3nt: TGTGCCAGCAGTTACCAGGACAGGGGGCCGGAGACCCAGTACTTC
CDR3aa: CASSYQDRGPETQYF

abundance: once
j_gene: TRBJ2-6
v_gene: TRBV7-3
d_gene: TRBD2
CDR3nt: TGTGCCAGCAGCCCCGGACTAGCTGAGGCCAACGTCCTGACTTTC
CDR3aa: CASSPGLAEANVLTF

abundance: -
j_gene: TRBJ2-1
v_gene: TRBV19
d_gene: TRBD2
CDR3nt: TGTGCCAGTAGTATAGCAAGCGGGAGGGTTAATGAGCAGTTCTTC
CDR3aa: CASSIASGRVNEQFF

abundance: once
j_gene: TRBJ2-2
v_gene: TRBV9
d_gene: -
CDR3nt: TGTGCCAGCAGCCAGGGACACCTAAACACCGGGGAGCTGTTTTTT
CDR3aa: CASSQGHLNTGELFF

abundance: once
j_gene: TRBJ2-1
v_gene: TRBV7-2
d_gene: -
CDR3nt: TGTGCCAGCAGCTTAGTCGACGGGATGTGGTTCTTC
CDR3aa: CASSLVDGMWFF

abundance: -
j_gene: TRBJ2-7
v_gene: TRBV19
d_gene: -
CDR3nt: TGTGCCACTAGAGGGCAGGGAAAGTACGAGCAGTACTTC
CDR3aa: CATRGQGKYEQYF

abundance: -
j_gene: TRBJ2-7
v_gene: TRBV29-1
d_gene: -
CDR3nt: TGCAGCGCCCGGACGAGAACAGGAGGGGGGGTTCTTTCCGAGCAGTACTTC
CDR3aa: CSARTRTGGGVLSEQYF

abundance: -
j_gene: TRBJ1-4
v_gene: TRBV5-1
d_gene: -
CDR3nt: TGCGCCAGCAGTGCTGTCGACAGACATAATGAAAAACTGTTTTTT
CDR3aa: CASSAVDRHNEKLFF

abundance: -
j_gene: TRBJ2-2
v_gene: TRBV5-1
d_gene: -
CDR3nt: TGCGCCAGCAGCTTGGCTACAGGGCCCGGGGAGCTGTTTTTT
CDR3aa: CASSLATGPGELFF

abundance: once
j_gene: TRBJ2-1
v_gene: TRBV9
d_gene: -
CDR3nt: TGTGCCAGCGCCCCTTTTGAGGGGAGGAGCAATGAGCAGTTCTTC
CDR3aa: CASAPFEGRSNEQFF

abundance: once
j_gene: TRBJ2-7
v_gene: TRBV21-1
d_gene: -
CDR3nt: TGTGCCAGCAGCATAAGGACAGTAGGGTCCTACGAGCAGTACTTC
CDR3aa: CASSIRTVGSYEQYF

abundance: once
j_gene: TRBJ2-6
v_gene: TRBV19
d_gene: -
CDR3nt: TGTGCCAGTAGTATAAGGAGGGTAGTATCTGGGGCCAACGTCCTGACTTTC
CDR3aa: CASSIRRVVSGANVLTF

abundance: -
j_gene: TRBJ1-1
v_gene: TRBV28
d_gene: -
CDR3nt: TGTGCCAGCAGTTTACCCAATCGGGCTTTCTTT
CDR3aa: CASSLPNRAFF

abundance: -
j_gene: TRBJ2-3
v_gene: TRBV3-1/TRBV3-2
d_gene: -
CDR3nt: TGTGCCAGCAGCCTAGTGGGGGGTAGCACAGATACGCAGTATTTT
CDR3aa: CASSLVGGSTDTQYF